Listed below are T cell receptor beta chains from one sample, sequenced in a study of brain T cells in children with intractable seizures. Here immunoSEQ multiplex PCR was the method, and the copy in TCRdb shows in-frame clones only, minus some. The sample lists 340,000 or so clones, about 93% seen once, with approximately 5% in the top ten. Specimen: peripheral blood, collected about 5 months after surgery. These receptors came from a boy younger than two with tuberous sclerosis and intractable seizures. CDR3s include the opening cysteine and the closing phenylalanine or tryptophan. The D gene is left open where the match is weak. Only some rows state a clone size, as once, few, many or a class for expanded clones.

>TRBJ1-6|TRBV4-2|once|NA
CAGGDTNSPLHF
TGTGCCGGTGGGGATACGAATTCACCCCTCCACTTT
>TRBJ2-5|TRBV29-1|NA|TRBD2
CSASGTFLKETQYF
TGCAGCGCTAGCGGGACATTCTTAAAAGAGACCCAGTACTTC
>TRBJ2-1|TRBV13|NA|NA
CASSLVYNEQFF
TGTGCCAGCAGCCTTGTCTACAATGAGCAGTTCTTC
>TRBJ2-1|TRBV11-3|NA|NA
CASSLRRWRGISYNEQFF
TGTGCCAGCAGCTTAAGACGCTGGAGGGGAATCTCCTACAATGAGCAGTTCTTC
>TRBJ2-3|TRBV10-3|NA|TRBD2
CATRPSGSGSTDTQYF
TGTGCCACCCGGCCTAGCGGGAGCGGTAGCACAGATACGCAGTATTTT
>TRBJ1-5|TRBV19|NA|NA
CASSMYAGARSNQPQHF
TGTGCCAGTAGTATGTACGCGGGGGCTCGTAGCAATCAGCCCCAGCATTTT
>TRBJ2-1|TRBV19|NA|TRBD2
CASSPYQRTSGGPHEQFF
TGTGCCAGTAGTCCTTACCAAAGGACTAGCGGGGGTCCCCATGAGCAGTTCTTC
>TRBJ2-1|TRBV3-1/TRBV3-2|once|TRBD2
CASSQGAGGKQFF
TGTGCCAGCAGCCAAGGTGCGGGGGGTAAGCAGTTCTTC
>TRBJ2-3|TRBV5-4|NA|NA
CASSLEATRTDTQYF
TGTGCCAGCAGCTTGGAGGCAACCCGCACAGATACGCAGTATTTT
>TRBJ2-5|TRBV11-2|NA|TRBD2
CASSLDPISGRETQYF
TGTGCCAGCAGCTTAGATCCTATTAGCGGGAGAGAGACCCAGTACTTC
>TRBJ2-7|TRBV2|NA|NA
CASRELALSEQYF
TGTGCCAGCAGGGAACTAGCCCTCTCCGAGCAGTACTTC
>TRBJ2-7|TRBV5-4|NA|NA
CASSPYSDSYEQYF
TGTGCCAGCAGCCCCTATAGCGACTCCTACGAGCAGTACTTC
>TRBJ2-1|TRBV9|NA|TRBD1
CASSVEAGGNEQFF
TGTGCCAGCAGCGTAGAGGCAGGGGGCAATGAGCAGTTCTTC
>TRBJ2-7|TRBV5-4|NA|TRBD2
CASSNAGAGRDEQYF
TGTGCCAGCAGTAACGCCGGGGCAGGGAGGGACGAGCAGTACTTC
>TRBJ2-1|TRBV27|NA|TRBD1
CASSLDRASYNEQFF
TGTGCCAGCAGCCTAGACAGGGCTTCCTACAATGAGCAGTTCTTC
>TRBJ2-7|TRBV6-2/TRBV6-3|NA|NA
CASRYWANEQYF
TGTGCCAGCAGATACTGGGCCAACGAGCAGTACTTC
>TRBJ1-1|TRBV25-1|NA|TRBD1
CASSLRTGYTEAFF
TGTGCCAGCAGCCTGAGGACAGGGTATACTGAAGCTTTCTTT
>TRBJ2-5|TRBV13|NA|NA
CASSEGLVGTQYF
TGTGCCAGCAGCGAGGGACTGGTCGGGACCCAGTACTTC
>TRBJ2-7|TRBV4-2|NA|NA
CASSQEAGKGSYEQYF
TGTGCCAGCAGCCAAGAGGCAGGGAAGGGCTCCTACGAGCAGTACTTC
>TRBJ2-2|TRBV29-1|few|NA
CSVEDSGTGELFF
TGCAGCGTTGAAGATAGTGGGACCGGGGAGCTGTTTTTT
>TRBJ2-1|TRBV5-1|NA|TRBD2
CASSLFAGGGNEQFF
TGCGCCAGCAGCTTGTTCGCGGGGGGCGGGAATGAGCAGTTCTTC
>TRBJ2-7|TRBV30|NA|TRBD1
CAWTNRGEQYF
TGTGCCTGGACTAACAGGGGTGAGCAGTACTTC
>TRBJ2-1|TRBV7-8|once|NA
CASSLRDFPNEQFF
TGTGCCAGCAGCCTCCGGGACTTTCCCAATGAGCAGTTCTTC
>TRBJ1-3|TRBV7-8|NA|NA
CASSLVAVPSGNTIYF
TGTGCCAGCAGCTTAGTGGCGGTTCCCTCTGGAAACACCATATATTTT
>TRBJ1-2|TRBV3-1/TRBV3-2|NA|TRBD1
CASSLLGEGARGYTF
TGTGCCAGCAGCCTCCTCGGGGAGGGGGCTAGGGGCTACACCTTC
>TRBJ1-1|TRBV6-2/TRBV6-3|once|NA
CASSYQAPGRMNTEAFF
TGTGCCAGCAGTTACCAAGCGCCAGGACGGATGAACACTGAAGCTTTCTTT
>TRBJ2-1|TRBV7-9|NA|NA
CASSLKGQQQDEQFF
TGTGCCAGCAGCTTAAAGGGACAACAGCAGGATGAGCAGTTCTTC
>TRBJ1-2|TRBV4-1|NA|TRBD1
CASRQTGGALRGYTF
TGCGCCAGCAGGCAAACAGGGGGCGCTTTAAGGGGCTACACCTTC
>TRBJ2-3|TRBV9|once|NA
CASSIIRTGTDTQYF
TGTGCCAGCAGCATTATACGTACTGGAACAGATACGCAGTATTTT